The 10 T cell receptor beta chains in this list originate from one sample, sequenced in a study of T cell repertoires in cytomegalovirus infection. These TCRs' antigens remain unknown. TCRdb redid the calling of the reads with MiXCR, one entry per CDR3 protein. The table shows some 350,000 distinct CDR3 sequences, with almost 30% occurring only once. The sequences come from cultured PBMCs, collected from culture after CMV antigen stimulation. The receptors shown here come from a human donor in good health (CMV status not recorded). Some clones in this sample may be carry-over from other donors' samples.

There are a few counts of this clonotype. The CDR3 coding sequence is TGCAGTGCTAGCCCAAATGGTTATAGCAATCAGCCCCAGCATTTT. The encoded protein is CSASPNGYSNQPQHF. V is TRBV20-1 and J is TRBJ1-5; D gene unclear. V lost 3 bases and J 0 bases, leaving 12 bases between the germline ends. Germline lookup yields CDR1 DFQATT and CDR2 SNEGSKA (reference sequence). This CDR3 has 15 residues.

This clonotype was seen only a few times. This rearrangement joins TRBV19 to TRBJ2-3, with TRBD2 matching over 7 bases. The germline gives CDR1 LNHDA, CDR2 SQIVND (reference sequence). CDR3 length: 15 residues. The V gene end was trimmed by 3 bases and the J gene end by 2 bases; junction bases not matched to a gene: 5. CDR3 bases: TGTGCCAGTAGTATTCAAGCGGGGCTCACAGATACGCAGTATTTT. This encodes CASSIQAGLTDTQYF. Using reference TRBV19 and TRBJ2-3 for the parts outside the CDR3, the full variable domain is DGGITQSPKYLFRKEGQNVTLSCEQNLNHDAMYWYRQDPGQGLRLIYYSQIVNDFQKGDIAEGYSVSREKKESFPLTVTSAQKNPTAFYLCASSIQAGLTDTQYFGPGTRLTVL.

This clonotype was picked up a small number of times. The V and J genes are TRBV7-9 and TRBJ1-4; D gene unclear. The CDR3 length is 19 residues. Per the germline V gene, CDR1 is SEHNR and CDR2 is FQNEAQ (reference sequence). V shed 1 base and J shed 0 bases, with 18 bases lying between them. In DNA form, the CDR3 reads TGTGCCAGCAGCTTAGTGACAACCCTTCGAAGGGCAACTAATGAAAAACTGTTTTTT. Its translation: CASSLVTTLRRATNEKLFF.

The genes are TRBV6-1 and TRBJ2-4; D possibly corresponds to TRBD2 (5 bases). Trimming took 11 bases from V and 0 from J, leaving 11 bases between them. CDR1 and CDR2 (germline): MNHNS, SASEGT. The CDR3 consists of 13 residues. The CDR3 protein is CACADLAKNIQYF. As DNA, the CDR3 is TGTGCCTGTGCGGACTTAGCCAAAAACATTCAGTACTTC.

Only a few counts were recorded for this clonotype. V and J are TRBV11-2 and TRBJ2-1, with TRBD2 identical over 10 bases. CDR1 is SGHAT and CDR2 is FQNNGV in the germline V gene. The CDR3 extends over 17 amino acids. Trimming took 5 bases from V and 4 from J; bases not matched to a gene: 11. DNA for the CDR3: TGTGCCAGCAGCACCCGAGGACTAGCGGTCATTTACAATGAGCAGTTCTTC. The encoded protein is CASSTRGLAVIYNEQFF.

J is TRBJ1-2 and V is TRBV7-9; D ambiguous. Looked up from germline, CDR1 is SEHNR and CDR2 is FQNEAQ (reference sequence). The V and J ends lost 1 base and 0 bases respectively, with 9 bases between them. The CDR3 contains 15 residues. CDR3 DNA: TGTGCCAGCAGCTTAGATCCGGGGACTAACTATGGCTACACCTTC. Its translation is CASSLDPGTNYGYTF.

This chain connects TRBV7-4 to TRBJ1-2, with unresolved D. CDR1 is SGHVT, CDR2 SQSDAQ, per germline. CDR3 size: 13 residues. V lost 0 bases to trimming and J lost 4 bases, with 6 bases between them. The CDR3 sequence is CASSLAVGYGYTF. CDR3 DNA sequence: TGTGCCAGCAGCTTAGCCGTGGGCTATGGCTACACCTTC.

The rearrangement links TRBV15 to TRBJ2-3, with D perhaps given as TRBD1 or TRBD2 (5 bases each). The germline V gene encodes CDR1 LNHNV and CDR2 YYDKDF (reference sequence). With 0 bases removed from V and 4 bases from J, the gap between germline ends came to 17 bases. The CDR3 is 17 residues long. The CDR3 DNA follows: TGTGCCACCAGCAGAGATATAGGGACCACTAAGTCAGATACGCAGTATTTT. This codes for CATSRDIGTTKSDTQYF.

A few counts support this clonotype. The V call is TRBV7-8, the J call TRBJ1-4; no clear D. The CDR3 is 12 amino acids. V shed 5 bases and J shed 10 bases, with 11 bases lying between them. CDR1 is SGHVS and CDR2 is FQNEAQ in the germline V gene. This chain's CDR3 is CASSPRPGKLFF. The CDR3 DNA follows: TGTGCCAGCAGCCCCCGTCCGGGAAAACTGTTTTTT.

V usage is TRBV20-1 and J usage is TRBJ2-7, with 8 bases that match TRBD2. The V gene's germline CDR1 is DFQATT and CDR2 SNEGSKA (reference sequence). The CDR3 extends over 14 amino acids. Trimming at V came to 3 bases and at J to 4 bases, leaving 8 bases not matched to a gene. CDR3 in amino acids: CSARPGGEGYEQYF. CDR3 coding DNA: TGCAGTGCTAGGCCGGGAGGGGAAGGGTACGAGCAGTACTTC.